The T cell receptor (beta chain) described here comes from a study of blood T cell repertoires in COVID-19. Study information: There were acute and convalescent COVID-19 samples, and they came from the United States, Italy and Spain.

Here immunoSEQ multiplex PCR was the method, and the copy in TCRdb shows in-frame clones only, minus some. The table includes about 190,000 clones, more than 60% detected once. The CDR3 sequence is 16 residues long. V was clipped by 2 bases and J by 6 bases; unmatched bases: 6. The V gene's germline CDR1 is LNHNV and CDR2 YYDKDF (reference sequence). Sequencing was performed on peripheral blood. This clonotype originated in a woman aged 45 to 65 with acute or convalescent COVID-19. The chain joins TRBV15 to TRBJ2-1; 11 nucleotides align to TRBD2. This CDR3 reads CATSRRLAGGSNEQFF. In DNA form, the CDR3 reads TGTGCCACCAGCAGACGCCTAGCGGGAGGCTCCAATGAGCAGTTCTTC.